The 4 T cell receptor beta chains presented below share a single source sample, sequenced in a study of beta chain features in type 1 diabetes. Study-level results: TCRB CDR3s from Type 1 diabetes patients were moderately but significantly shorter in all four CD4+ subsets.

The sequenced template was cDNA made from the entire isolated RNA. This table comes from immunoSEQ multiplex PCR, and its TCRdb copy is limited to in-frame clones, with some not included. The sample consists of 160,000 or so clones, over 55% of them appearing once. Their specific antigens are unknown. The specimen was naive CD4+ T cells from blood. The receptor set was obtained from a young man with type 1 diabetes.

Concerning this clone itself: Other DNA sequences of this sample code for an identical CDR3. The chain recombines TRBV4-3 with TRBJ2-2; no reliable D call. There are 15 residues in the CDR3. Trimming took 1 base from V and 2 from J, leaving 8 bases between them. Germline CDR1 is LGHNA and CDR2 is YSLEER. CDR3 in amino acids: CASSQGTGNTGELFF. In DNA, the CDR3 is TGCGCCAGCAGCCAAGGGACGGGTAACACCGGGGAGCTGTTTTTT.

The sample holds a few counts of this clone. The V gene is TRBV30, the J gene TRBJ2-2; D gene unclear. CDR3 length equals 12 residues. V shed 0 bases and J shed 11 bases, with 10 bases lying between them. CDR1 is GTSNPN, CDR2 SVGIG, per germline (reference sequence). CDR3 protein: CAWSVRVNELFF. The CDR3 region has the DNA TGTGCCTGGAGTGTACGTGTGAATGAGCTGTTTTTT.

The chain is built from TRBV5-1 and TRBJ2-5; D uncertain. Deletions cut 1 base from V and 0 bases from J, with 4 bases between. CDR3 length: 13 amino acids. Germline-derived CDR1 and CDR2 are SGHRS and YFSETQ. The CDR3 loop reads CASSLNYQETQYF. CDR3 DNA: TGCGCCAGCAGCTTGAACTACCAAGAGACCCAGTACTTC.

The V call is TRBV15, the J call TRBJ2-3; D unresolved. The germline V gene encodes CDR1 LNHNV and CDR2 YYDKDF (reference sequence). CDR3 length: 14 amino acids. The V end was cut by 7 bases, the J end by 0 bases, with 11 bases between. The CDR3 DNA reads TGTGCCACCACCAAAGGACCCAGCACAGATACGCAGTATTTT. Its translation is CATTKGPSTDTQYF.